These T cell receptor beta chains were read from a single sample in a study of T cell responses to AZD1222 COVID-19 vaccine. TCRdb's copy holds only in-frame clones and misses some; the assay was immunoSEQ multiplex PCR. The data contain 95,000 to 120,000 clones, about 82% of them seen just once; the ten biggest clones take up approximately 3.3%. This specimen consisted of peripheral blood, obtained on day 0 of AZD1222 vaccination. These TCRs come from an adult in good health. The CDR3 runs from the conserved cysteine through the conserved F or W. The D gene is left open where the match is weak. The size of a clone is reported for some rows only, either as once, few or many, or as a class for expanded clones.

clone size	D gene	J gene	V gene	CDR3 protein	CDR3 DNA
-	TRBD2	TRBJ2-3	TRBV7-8	CASSLQTSGGTDTQYF	TGTGCCAGCAGCTTGCAGACTAGCGGGGGCACAGATACGCAGTATTTT
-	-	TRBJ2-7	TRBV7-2	CASSLDGREQYF	TGTGCCAGCAGCTTAGATGGACGGGAGCAGTACTTC
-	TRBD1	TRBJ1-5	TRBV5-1	CASSPGTEDQPQHF	TGCGCCAGCAGCCCGGGGACAGAAGATCAGCCCCAGCATTTT
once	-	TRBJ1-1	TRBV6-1	CASSGYWESGNTEAFF	TGTGCCAGCAGTGGCTATTGGGAATCGGGGAACACTGAAGCTTTCTTT
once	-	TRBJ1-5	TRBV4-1	CASSPGRAQPQHF	TGCGCCAGCAGCCCCGGACGAGCTCAGCCCCAGCATTTT
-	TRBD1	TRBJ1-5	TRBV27	CASSRAGDRGYQPQHF	TGTGCCAGCAGCCGAGCCGGGGACAGGGGTTACCAGCCCCAGCATTTT
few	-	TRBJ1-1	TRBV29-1	CSVEGSRANTEAFF	TGCAGCGTTGAGGGTAGCAGGGCGAACACTGAAGCTTTCTTT
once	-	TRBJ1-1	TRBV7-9	CASSLAGVGNTEAFF	TGTGCCAGCAGCTTAGCAGGGGTCGGGAACACTGAAGCTTTCTTT
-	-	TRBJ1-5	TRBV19	CASSRAGQPLNQPQHF	TGTGCCAGTAGTCGAGCCGGACAGCCTTTAAATCAGCCCCAGCATTTT
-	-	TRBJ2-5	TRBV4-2	CASSQGRENTQYF	TGTGCCAGCAGCCAAGGACGGGAGAATACCCAGTACTTC
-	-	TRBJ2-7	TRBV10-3	CAISASHYEQYF	TGTGCCATCAGTGCCTCTCACTACGAGCAGTACTTC
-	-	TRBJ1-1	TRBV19	CASSIAGGNTEAFF	TGTGCCAGTAGTATAGCCGGGGGGAACACTGAAGCTTTCTTT
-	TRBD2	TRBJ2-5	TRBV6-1	CASSDGRLAGGPETQYF	TGTGCCAGCAGTGATGGTAGGCTAGCGGGGGGGCCGGAGACCCAGTACTTC
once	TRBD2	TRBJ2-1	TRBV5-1	CASSLDGSGVYNEQFF	TGCGCCAGCAGCTTGGACGGTAGCGGGGTATACAATGAGCAGTTCTTC
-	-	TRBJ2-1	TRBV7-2	CASSFEGTLRDYNEQFF	TGTGCCAGCAGCTTCGAGGGGACTCTCCGGGACTACAATGAGCAGTTCTTC
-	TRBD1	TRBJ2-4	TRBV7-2	CASSPGQGVAKNIQYF	TGTGCCAGCAGCCCGGGACAGGGAGTAGCCAAAAACATTCAGTACTTC
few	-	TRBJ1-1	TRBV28	CASSLFGGYTEAFF	TGTGCCAGCAGTTTATTCGGGGGGTACACTGAAGCTTTCTTT
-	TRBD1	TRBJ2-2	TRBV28	CASSLSRGPDTGELFF	TGTGCCAGCAGTTTATCCAGGGGGCCCGACACCGGGGAGCTGTTTTTT
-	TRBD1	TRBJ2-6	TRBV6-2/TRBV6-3	CASSRDRGDGANVLTF	TGTGCCAGCAGCCGGGACAGGGGGGACGGGGCCAACGTCCTGACTTTC
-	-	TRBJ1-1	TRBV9	CASSGGIEPGRENTEAFF	TGTGCCAGCAGCGGTGGAATTGAACCGGGACGGGAGAACACTGAAGCTTTCTTT
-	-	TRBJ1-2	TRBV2	CASSRQNSNYGYTF	TGTGCCAGCAGTCGACAGAATTCAAACTATGGCTACACCTTC
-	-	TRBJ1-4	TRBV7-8	CASSPRVTATNEKLFF	TGTGCCAGCAGCCCAAGGGTTACCGCAACTAATGAAAAACTGTTTTTT
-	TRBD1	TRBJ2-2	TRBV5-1	CASSQTGETGELFF	TGCGCCAGCAGCCAAACAGGGGAGACCGGGGAGCTGTTTTTT
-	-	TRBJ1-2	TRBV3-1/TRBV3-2	CASSRREQSSYTF	TGTGCCAGCAGCCGCAGGGAACAGAGTAGCTACACCTTC
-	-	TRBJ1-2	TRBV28	CASSFPDKYGYTF	TGTGCCAGCAGTTTTCCAGACAAGTATGGCTACACCTTC
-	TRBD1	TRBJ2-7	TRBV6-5	CASSYSGQGGSYEQYF	TGTGCCAGCAGTTACTCGGGACAGGGAGGCTCCTACGAGCAGTACTTC
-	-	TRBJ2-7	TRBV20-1	CSARAFNEQYF	TGCAGTGCTAGGGCGTTCAACGAGCAGTACTTC
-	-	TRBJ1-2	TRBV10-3	CAISELHRGESVNYGYTF	TGTGCCATCAGTGAGTTACACCGAGGGGAATCAGTTAACTATGGCTACACCTTC
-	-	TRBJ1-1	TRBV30	CAWSVRGPPTEAFF	TGTGCCTGGAGTGTACGGGGCCCCCCCACTGAAGCTTTCTTT
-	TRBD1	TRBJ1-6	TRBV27	CASRPRDRGLLTLHF	TGTGCCAGCCGACCCCGGGACAGGGGACTTCTAACCCTCCACTTT
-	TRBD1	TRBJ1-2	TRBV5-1	CASSFGQGANYGYTF	TGCGCCAGCAGCTTTGGACAGGGGGCTAACTATGGCTACACCTTC
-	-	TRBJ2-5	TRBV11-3	CASSTNREETQYF	TGTGCCAGCAGCACAAACAGGGAAGAGACCCAGTACTTC
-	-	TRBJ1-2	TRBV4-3	CASSQDYPDPNYGYTF	TGCGCCAGCAGCCAAGATTATCCGGACCCTAACTATGGCTACACCTTC
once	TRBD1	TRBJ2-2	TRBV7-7	CASSPQGVGTGELFF	TGTGCCAGCAGCCCGCAGGGGGTGGGGACCGGGGAGCTGTTTTTT
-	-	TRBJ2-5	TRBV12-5	CASGFAEGRGGTQYF	TGTGCTAGTGGTTTCGCAGAAGGGAGGGGGGGGACCCAGTACTTC
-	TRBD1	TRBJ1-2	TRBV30	CAWTIRDSYNNYGYTF	TGTGCCTGGACCATCCGGGACAGCTATAATAACTATGGCTACACCTTC
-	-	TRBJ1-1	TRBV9	CASSVGRADTEAFF	TGTGCCAGCAGCGTAGGCCGGGCGGACACTGAAGCTTTCTTT
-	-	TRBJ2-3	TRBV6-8	CPQGGPDTQYF	TGCCCCCAGGGGGGCCCAGATACGCAGTATTTT
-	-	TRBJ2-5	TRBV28	CASSFRETQYF	TGTGCCAGCAGTTTTCGGGAGACCCAGTACTTC
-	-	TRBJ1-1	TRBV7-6	CASSLTTFAEAFF	TGTGCCAGCAGCTTAACGACCTTCGCTGAAGCTTTCTTT
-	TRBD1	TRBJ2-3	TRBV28	CASNIRDRGTDTQYF	TGTGCCAGCAATATCCGGGACAGGGGAACAGATACGCAGTATTTT
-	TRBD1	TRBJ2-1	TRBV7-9	CASSLGPGGWNEQFF	TGTGCCAGCAGCTTAGGACCAGGGGGCTGGAATGAGCAGTTCTTC
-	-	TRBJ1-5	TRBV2	CASSVDSISQPQHF	TGTGCCAGCAGTGTAGACAGTATCAGTCAGCCCCAGCATTTT
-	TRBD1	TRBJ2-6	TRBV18	CASYQQGAVTGANVLTF	TGTGCCAGCTATCAACAGGGGGCTGTGACTGGGGCCAACGTCCTGACTTTC
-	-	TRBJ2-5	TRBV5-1	CASSLTTGKETQYF	TGCGCCAGCAGCTTGACAACAGGGAAAGAGACCCAGTACTTC
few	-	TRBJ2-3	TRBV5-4	CASNPGGDTQYF	TGTGCCAGCAACCCCGGGGGAGATACGCAGTATTTT
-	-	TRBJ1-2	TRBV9	CASTSNPYGYTF	TGTGCCAGCACGTCCAACCCCTATGGCTACACCTTC
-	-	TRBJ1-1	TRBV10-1	CASSPGRTNTEAFF	TGCGCCAGCAGTCCGGGACGGACCAACACTGAAGCTTTCTTT
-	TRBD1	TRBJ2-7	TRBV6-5	CASVRDRDYEQYF	TGTGCCAGCGTCAGGGACAGAGACTACGAGCAGTACTTC
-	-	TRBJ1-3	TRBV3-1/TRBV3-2	CASSQDRWGAGNTIYF	TGTGCCAGCAGCCAAGATCGGTGGGGCGCCGGAAACACCATATATTTT
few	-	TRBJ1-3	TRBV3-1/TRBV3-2	CASSQDPTAFSGNTIYF	TGTGCCAGCAGCCAAGATCCGACAGCTTTCTCTGGAAACACCATATATTTT